Detailed here is one T cell receptor (beta chain). Antigen: not known. Under the authors' procedure: Owing to the provision of junction-only sequences devoid of quality scores by immunoSEQ, filtering differed. The assay was immunoSEQ multiplex PCR, and TCRdb's table has in-frame clones only and misses some. The V and J calls and the clone size are those of that table, but D and trimming were determined from the DNA. The table lists about 2.1 million clones, over 85% of them singletons. The V segment lost 5 bases and the J segment 10 bases; nucleotides outside the gene matches: 15. CDR3 length equals 16 residues. CDR1 and CDR2 (germline): MNHEY, SMNVEV (reference sequence). Terminally differentiated effector memory CD45RA+ cells were left out of the naive CD8 fraction, which was CD45RO-negative and positively selected for CCR7. All donors qualified as healthy HIV-negative adults and had experienced no recent acute infections or vaccinations.

This specimen comes from a study of shared clonotypes between healthy human individuals. Study results and caveats: Memory subsets generally showed lower estimated richness than naive subsets. Sorted-subset sequencing, rarefaction showed, was incomplete despite large depth.

Sequencing was carried out using naive CD8+ T cells from PBMCs. This TCR was sampled from a young man in good health. Some clones in this sample may be carry-over from other donors' samples. The chain recombines TRBV27 with TRBJ2-1; the match to TRBD2 covers 9 bases. Written as DNA, the CDR3 is TGTGCCAGCAGTATCCCCGGGGCTAGCGGGATGGGAGAGCAGTTCTTC. It codes for CASSIPGASGMGEQFF.